This paragraph covers one T cell receptor (beta chain) sequence. Its matching antigen is unknown. Germline is not matched at one junction end, which may reflect a read error. The data derive from a study of T cell repertoires in aging, cancer and after chemotherapy. General study results and limits: In cancer patients, declining TCR diversity with age involved lost richness and lost evenness.

Peripheral blood genomic DNA, not sorted cells or RNA, was the template. Multiplex touch-down PCR with TRB-A/B primers amplified rearranged V-D-J TRB sequences. Each CDR3 protein gets one entry after TCRdb re-called the multiplex PCR reads with MiXCR. The data hold several thousand distinct CDR3 sequences, with over 25% observed a single time. Per the germline V gene, CDR1 is LGHNA and CDR2 is YSLEER. This CDR3 has 16 residues. The sequence was collected from a human donor with a blood cancer. The donor label of this sample is uncertain. The sample was blood. The chain carries TRBV4-3 and TRBJ1-2; D is unclear. CDR3 residues: CASSQDGETVRGGYTF. In DNA, the CDR3 is TGTGCCAGCAGCCAAGATGGGGAAACAGTGAGAGGCGGCTACACCTTC.